Below are 8 T cell receptor beta chains sequenced from a single sample in a study of T-cell reconstitution after alpha-beta-depleted transplantation in children. Unique molecular identifiers were incorporated into the prepared TCRbeta library. Via MiXCR, TCRdb re-called the PCR reads, giving one row per CDR3 protein. Of approximately 220,000 distinct CDR3 sequences listed, under 20% are singletons. Sample: PBMCs, mostly from graft donor cells, taken 360 days after TCRalphabeta/CD19-depleted stem cell transplant. These receptor sequences come from a male patient aged 2-15 years who had a stem cell transplant for acute lymphoblastic leukemia, so the T cells may come from the graft donor.

The chain is built from TRBV12-3 or TRBV12-4 and TRBJ1-2; D remains ambiguous. CDR3 length equals 14 residues. The V end was cut by 3 bases, the J end by 3 bases, with 11 bases between. CDR3 DNA: TGTGCCAGCAGTTTTAGTGGCAGGCACTATGGCTACACCTTC. It yields the protein CASSFSGRHYGYTF.

This chain connects TRBV15 to TRBJ2-5; no reliable D call. Per the germline V gene, CDR1 is LNHNV and CDR2 is YYDKDF (reference sequence). The CDR3 contains 13 residues. Trimming stripped 0 bases from V and 3 bases from J, with 5 bases between. Written as DNA, the CDR3 is TGTGCCACCAGCAGAGATCCGGAAGAGACCCAGTACTTC. Translated: CATSRDPEETQYF.

This clonotype occurred a few times. The chain combines TRBV7-6 with TRBJ2-5; a weak D match, TRBD2 (6 bases). Germline CDR1 is SGHVS and CDR2 is FNYEAQ. V was cut by 2 bases and J by 4 bases, with 14 bases left in between. The CDR3 is 15 residues long. The CDR3 DNA reads TGTGCCAGCAGCTTACGACCGGGGGACGGAGAGACCCAGTACTTC. It yields the protein CASSLRPGDGETQYF.

The table lists this clonotype with a few counts. Its ends do not fully match the called genes, so a read error is possible. The chain uses TRBV12-3 or TRBV12-4 and TRBJ2-7, with a tentative D call TRBD1 (5 bases). The CDR3 length is 13 residues. In nucleotides, the CDR3 is TGTGCCAGTAGTTACAGGACAATAAACGAGCAGTACTTC. It yields the protein CASSYRTINEQYF.

The table lists this clonotype with a few counts. The chain carries TRBV6-5 and TRBJ2-2; 8 bases match TRBD1. Germline V gives CDR1 MNHEY, CDR2 SVGAGI. Trimming took 11 bases from V and 4 from J; bases not matched to a gene: 3. The CDR3 is 12 amino acids. Here the CDR3 reads CAQGATTGELFF. In nucleotides, the CDR3 is TGTGCCCAGGGGGCGACCACCGGGGAGCTGTTTTTT.

This clonotype has at least ten counts. The chain uses TRBV18 and TRBJ2-3, with TRBD1 identical over 9 bases. Looked up from germline, CDR1 is KGHSH and CDR2 is LQKENI. The CDR3 has 15 amino acids. Unmatched junction bases numbered 2, after V lost 3 bases and J lost 1 base. CDR3 bases: TGTGCCAGCTCACCCCGGACAGGGGGCACAGATACGCAGTATTTT. Residues: CASSPRTGGTDTQYF.

The chain employs TRBV7-2 and TRBJ2-3, with a tentative D call TRBD2 (6 bases). Trimming cost V 4 bases and J 0 bases, with 17 bases left between them. From germline, CDR1 is SGHTA and CDR2 FQGNSA. The CDR3 loop spans 17 amino acids. The CDR3 region is CASSYRRGIFSTDTQYF. The CDR3 DNA reads TGTGCCAGCAGCTACCGGAGGGGAATTTTTAGCACAGATACGCAGTATTTT.

There are many counts of this clonotype. This chain connects TRBV10-3 to TRBJ2-7; 9 positions match TRBD1. Germline trimming cut 8 bases from V and 5 bases from J; bases unmatched to any gene: 10. This CDR3 region has 14 residues. The germline V gene has CDR1 ENHRY and CDR2 SYGVKD. CDR3 loop: CAIAAGTGNHEQYF. Here the CDR3 DNA reads TGTGCCATCGCCGCCGGGACAGGGAACCACGAGCAGTACTTC.